These 18 T cell receptor beta chains were sequenced from one sample in a study of blood T cell repertoires in COVID-19. TCRdb's table, derived via immunoSEQ multiplex PCR, lists solely in-frame clones and lacks some. The sample consists of fewer than 350,000 clones, 85% to 95% of them appearing once. The sequencing sample was made of PBMCs or T cells enriched from blood (not recorded which). These receptors were obtained from a man aged 35 to 55 who had been exposed to COVID-19.

This chain connects TRBV28 to TRBJ2-2; possibly TRBD2 for D (5 bases). The CDR3 has 16 amino acids. Trimming stripped 6 bases from V and 7 bases from J, with 21 bases between. CDR1 is MDHEN and CDR2 is SYDVKM in the germline V gene. CDR3 nucleotide sequence: TGTGCCAGCAGCCCCCACCCCGGGGATCCTGGCGGGGAGCTGTTTTTT. This translates into CASSPHPGDPGGELFF. Based on the CDR3 plus reference TRBV28 and TRBJ2-2, the full variable domain is DVKVTQSSRYLVKRTGEKVFLECVQDMDHENMFWYRQDPGLGLRLIYFSYDVKMKEKGDIPEGYSVSREKKERFSLILESASTNQTSMYLCASSPHPGDPGGELFFGEGSRLTVL.

In this sample, this clone turned up a few times. The CDR3 spells CASSLGLSYGYTF. The CDR3, as DNA: TGTGCCAGCAGCTTAGGACTGAGCTATGGCTACACCTTC. The V call is TRBV11-2, the J call TRBJ1-2; no clear D. CDR1 is SGHAT, CDR2 FQNNGV, per germline. The CDR3 consists of 13 residues. V was trimmed by 1 base and J by 4 bases, leaving 7 bases between them.

The rearrangement links TRBV25-1 to TRBJ2-3; D not resolved. Per the germline V gene, CDR1 is MGHDK and CDR2 is SYGVNS. V was shortened by 2 bases and J by 1 base, with 10 bases between the two germline ends. The CDR3 runs 15 residues. The CDR3 loop reads CASSEGPTRTDTQYF. The CDR3, as DNA: TGTGCCAGCAGTGAAGGTCCGACTCGCACAGATACGCAGTATTTT.

This clone was picked up one time. The chain combines TRBV7-3 with TRBJ2-1, with 8 bases aligning to TRBD2. This CDR3 has 15 amino acids. V gave up 3 bases and J gave up 6 bases; unmatched junction bases: 7. CDR1 and CDR2 (germline): SGHTA, FQGTGA. CDR3: CASSFSGNFRNEQFF. Written as DNA, the CDR3 is TGTGCCAGCAGCTTTAGCGGGAATTTCCGCAATGAGCAGTTCTTC.

CDR3 protein: CASSTPTLAGGAYNEQFF. As DNA, the CDR3 is TGTGCCAGTAGTACACCTACCTTAGCGGGAGGGGCCTACAATGAGCAGTTCTTC. The chain has TRBV19 and TRBJ2-1; TRBD2 agrees at 11 bases. This CDR3 has 18 residues. Germline loops: CDR1 LNHDA, CDR2 SQIVND (reference sequence). V was pared by 4 bases and J by 2 bases, with 10 bases of the junction left unmatched.

The chain uses TRBV5-6 and TRBJ2-4, with 9 bases matching TRBD1. There are 16 residues in the CDR3. Germline CDR1 is SGHDT and CDR2 is YYEEEE. V lost 4 bases and J lost 5; bases outside the gene matches: 10. CDR3 amino acids: CASSEQGALRQNIQYF. The CDR3 region has the DNA TGTGCCAGCAGCGAACAGGGGGCGCTTCGCCAAAACATTCAGTACTTC.

A word on this clone: Other DNA sequences within the sample encode an identical CDR3. The rearrangement joins TRBV12-3 or TRBV12-4 to TRBJ1-3, with D perhaps matching TRBD1 (6 bases). With 3 bases removed from V and 7 bases from J, the gap between germline ends came to 10 bases. The CDR3 extends over 13 amino acids. The CDR3 reads CASSLNTGNTIYF. In DNA, the CDR3 is TGTGCCAGCAGTTTGAACACAGGGAACACCATATATTTT.

The CDR3: CASSLSSYNQPQHF. The CDR3 DNA reads as TGTGCCAGCAGTTTATCTTCTTACAATCAGCCCCAGCATTTT. The chain links TRBV27 to TRBJ1-5, with unresolved D. The germline V and J ends were trimmed by 0 bases and 3 bases, with 6 bases remaining between them. Germline CDR1 reads MNHEY; CDR2 reads SMNVEV (reference sequence). CDR3 length: 14 residues.

The rearrangement uses TRBV28 and TRBJ2-2; D is possibly TRBD1 (6 bases). This CDR3 is built from 13 residues. The germline V and J ends were trimmed by 6 bases and 6 bases, with 11 bases remaining between them. Germline V CDR1 and CDR2: MDHEN, SYDVKM. In nucleotides, the CDR3 is TGTGCCAGCAGGGAAACAGGGCCCGGGGAGCTGTTTTTT. This gives the protein CASRETGPGELFF.

This sequence joins TRBV28 and TRBJ1-4; D is perhaps TRBD1 (5 bases). The CDR3 runs to 17 residues. The V and J ends lost 5 bases and 0 bases respectively, with 16 bases between them. Per germline, CDR1 MDHEN and CDR2 SYDVKM. This CDR3 is CASSAGQGRATNEKLFF. CDR3 sequence (DNA): TGTGCCAGCAGTGCGGGGCAGGGTAGGGCAACTAATGAAAAACTGTTTTTT.

The gene calls are TRBV11-2 and TRBJ2-7, with D unresolved. V was pared by 1 base and J by 6 bases, with 13 bases between. The germline gives CDR1 SGHAT, CDR2 FQNNGV. The CDR3 covers 14 residues. CDR3 DNA sequence: TGTGCCAGCAGCTTAGTAGGTTTTCGAGGCGAGCAGTACTTC. Protein product: CASSLVGFRGEQYF.

The chain has TRBV28 and TRBJ2-7, with D possibly TRBD1 on 6 matching bases. Trimming left V 3 bases short and J 6 bases short, with 18 bases between. CDR3 length: 15 amino acids. CDR1 and CDR2 (germline): MDHEN, SYDVKM. CDR3 sequence (DNA): TGTGCCAGCAGTTTGGAACAGGGATTTGCCCCCGAGCAGTACTTC. Amino acids: CASSLEQGFAPEQYF.

The chain has TRBV7-9 and TRBJ2-1; the D gene is possibly TRBD1 (5 bases). CDR1 and CDR2 from the germline V gene are SEHNR and FQNEAQ (reference sequence). This CDR3 comprises 12 residues. Trimming removed 6 bases from V and 10 bases from J, with 13 bases in between. CDR3 nucleotides: TGTGCCAGCAGGATAGGGGAAAGCGAGCAGTTCTTC. Translated: CASRIGESEQFF.

The chain has TRBV7-9 and TRBJ1-1, with 9 bases aligning to TRBD1. CDR3 length equals 13 residues. Losses at the gene ends were 5 bases for V and 7 bases for J; bases not matched to a gene: 5. Looked up from germline, CDR1 is SEHNR and CDR2 is FQNEAQ (reference sequence). CDR3 DNA sequence: TGTGCCAGCAGCCAACAGGGGGCGCGTGAAGCTTTCTTT. This sequence encodes CASSQQGAREAFF.

The rearrangement uses TRBV11-2 and TRBJ1-1, with TRBD1 identical over 7 bases. The CDR3 spans 15 residues. Germline-derived CDR1 and CDR2 are SGHAT and FQNNGV. The V gene end was trimmed by 1 base and the J gene end by 6 bases; junction bases not matched to a gene: 8. The chain's CDR3 is CASSLATGIVSEAFF. The CDR3 DNA is TGTGCCAGCAGCTTAGCGACAGGGATAGTGTCTGAAGCTTTCTTT. The entire variable domain, with the rest obtained from reference TRBV11-2 and TRBJ1-1, is as follows: EAGVAQSPRYKIIEKRQSVAFWCNPISGHATLYWYQQILGQGPKLLIQFQNNGVVDDSQLPKDRFSAERLKGVDSTLKIQPAKLEDSAVYLCASSLATGIVSEAFFGQGTRLTVV.

The chain couples TRBV6-6 to TRBJ1-1; 8 bases align to TRBD1. From germline, CDR1 is MNHNY and CDR2 SVGAGI (reference sequence). The CDR3 length is 16 residues. The trim removed 7 bases at V and 3 bases at J, leaving 13 bases unmatched. The CDR3 region has the DNA TGTGCCAGCACCCTCCGCCGGGACAGGACTCACACTGAAGCTTTCTTT. Translating gives CASTLRRDRTHTEAFF.

The chain links TRBV2 to TRBJ2-5; no clear D gene. Germline V gene sequence: CDR1 SNHLY, CDR2 FYNNEI. Deletions cut 5 bases from V and 5 bases from J, with 15 bases between. The CDR3 length is 14 residues. The CDR3 sequence is CASSQDAGWETQYF. The CDR3 DNA reads TGTGCCAGCAGTCAAGACGCCGGTTGGGAGACCCAGTACTTC.

The chain uses TRBV21-1 and TRBJ1-6; the table's D call, TRBD1, was not checked against the DNA. TRBV21-1 is described as a pseudogene. This CDR3 has 16 residues. The CDR3, as DNA: TGTGCCAGCAGCAGAGGGACAGGCGAAAATAATTCACCCCTCCACTTT. The encoded protein is CASSRGTGENNSPLHF.